This TCR beta chain was identified during a study of CD8 T cells in ankylosing spondylitis. Broader study findings: With a CD8+ phenotype, disease-linked clones were relatively rare in peripheral blood. Ankylosing spondylitis blood seemed to carry a telltale TCR beta motif made of roughly 8 highly homologous variants. Enrichment of disease-linked clones was reportedly significant in matched ankylosing spondylitis synovial fluid.

Each TCR beta library was made by quantitative 5'-RACE that incorporated molecular barcodes. One entry per CDR3 protein results from TCRdb running MiXCR on the 5' RACE reads. The sample lists around 450,000 distinct CDR3 sequences; 20% to 30% were seen once. The V gene's germline CDR1 is MNHEY and CDR2 SVGEGT. The CDR3 length is 16 residues. V lost 5 bases, J lost 2 bases, and 10 bases stayed unmatched. Regarding this clonotype: Its target is unknown.

This sequence originates from a male donor with ankylosing spondylitis. The chain recombines TRBV6-2 or TRBV6-3 with TRBJ1-1; 8 bases fit TRBD1. The sequenced sample consisted of blood, either unsorted or a sorted T cell fraction (not recorded which). As DNA, the CDR3 is TGTGCCAGCAGTCTAATCGGGCCAGGGGGCAACACTGAAGCTTTCTTT. Its translation is CASSLIGPGGNTEAFF.